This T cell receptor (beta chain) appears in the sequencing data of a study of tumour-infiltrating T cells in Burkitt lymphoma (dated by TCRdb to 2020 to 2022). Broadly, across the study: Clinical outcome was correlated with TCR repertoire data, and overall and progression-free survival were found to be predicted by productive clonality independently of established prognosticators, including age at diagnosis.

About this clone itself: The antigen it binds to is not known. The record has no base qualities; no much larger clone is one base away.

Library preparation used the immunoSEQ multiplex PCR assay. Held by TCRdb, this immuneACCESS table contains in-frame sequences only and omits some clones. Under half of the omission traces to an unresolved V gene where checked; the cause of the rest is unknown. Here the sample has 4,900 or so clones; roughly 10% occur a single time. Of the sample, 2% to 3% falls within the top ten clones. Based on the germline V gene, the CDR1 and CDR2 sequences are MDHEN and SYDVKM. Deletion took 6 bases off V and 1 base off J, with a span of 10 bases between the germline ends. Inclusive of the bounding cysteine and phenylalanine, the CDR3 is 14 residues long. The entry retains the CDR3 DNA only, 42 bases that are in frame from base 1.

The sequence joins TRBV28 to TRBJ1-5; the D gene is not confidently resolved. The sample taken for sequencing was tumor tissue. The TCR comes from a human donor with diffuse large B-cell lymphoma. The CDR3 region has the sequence CASRREWSNQPQHF. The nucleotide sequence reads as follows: TGTGCCAGCAGGCGGGAATGGAGCAATCAGCCCCAGCATTTT.